A selection of T cell receptor beta chains follows, all from one sample in a study of Graves' ophthalmopathy and Graves' hyperthyroidism. Each CDR3 protein is one row after TCRdb ran MiXCR on the multiplex PCR reads. Of hundreds of thousands of distinct CDR3 sequences in the sample, roughly 21% were seen once. The sequencing sample was made of peripheral blood. Every receptor here comes from a young woman with stable Graves' hyperthyroidism. Each CDR3 is given with its conserved first and last residue. A D gene is named only where the DNA matches it firmly. Where a row states a size, it is once, few, many or the class of an expanded clone; other rows omit it.

j_call: TRBJ2-7; v_call: TRBV2; clone_size: many; d_call: TRBD1; cdr3_aa: CASSTGTGAGEQYF; cdr3_nt: TGTGCCAGCAGCACCGGGACAGGGGCTGGAGAGCAGTACTTC
j_call: TRBJ1-1; v_call: TRBV6-1; clone_size: NA; d_call: NA; cdr3_aa: CASSEWGLNTEAFF; cdr3_nt: TGTGCCAGCAGTGAATGGGGACTAAACACTGAAGCTTTCTTT
j_call: TRBJ2-7; v_call: TRBV6-2/TRBV6-3; clone_size: many; d_call: NA; cdr3_aa: CASSYFESYEQYF; cdr3_nt: TGTGCCAGCAGTTACTTCGAGTCCTACGAGCAGTACTTC
j_call: TRBJ2-7; v_call: TRBV7-9; clone_size: many; d_call: TRBD1; cdr3_aa: CASSSPGTGHYEQYF; cdr3_nt: TGTGCCAGCAGCTCCCCAGGGACAGGACACTACGAGCAGTACTTC
j_call: TRBJ1-1; v_call: TRBV29-1; clone_size: many; d_call: NA; cdr3_aa: CSVEDRKLSEAFF; cdr3_nt: TGCAGCGTTGAAGATAGAAAGTTGTCTGAAGCTTTCTTT
j_call: TRBJ2-7; v_call: TRBV10-3; clone_size: many; d_call: NA; cdr3_aa: CAISESGQTYEQYF; cdr3_nt: TGTGCCATCAGTGAGTCTGGACAGACCTACGAGCAGTACTTC
j_call: TRBJ2-4; v_call: TRBV29-1; clone_size: NA; d_call: NA; cdr3_aa: CSARADIQYF; cdr3_nt: TGCAGCGCCCGAGCGGACATTCAGTACTTC
j_call: TRBJ1-1; v_call: TRBV28; clone_size: many; d_call: NA; cdr3_aa: CASSPWGQGEAFF; cdr3_nt: TGTGCCAGCAGCCCTTGGGGGCAGGGTGAAGCTTTCTTT
j_call: TRBJ2-7; v_call: TRBV27; clone_size: many; d_call: NA; cdr3_aa: CASSWGHRYEQYF; cdr3_nt: TGTGCCAGCAGTTGGGGACATCGCTACGAGCAGTACTTC
j_call: TRBJ2-3; v_call: TRBV30; clone_size: NA; d_call: NA; cdr3_aa: CAWSGGRTDTQYF; cdr3_nt: TGTGCCTGGAGTGGCGGCCGCACAGATACGCAGTATTTT
j_call: TRBJ2-4; v_call: TRBV7-8; clone_size: few; d_call: TRBD2; cdr3_aa: CASSLLAGNNKNIQYF; cdr3_nt: TGTGCCAGCAGCCTTCTAGCGGGTAATAACAAAAACATTCAGTACTTC
j_call: TRBJ2-7; v_call: TRBV19; clone_size: many; d_call: NA; cdr3_aa: CASSIIGSYEQYF; cdr3_nt: TGTGCCAGTAGTATCATCGGTTCCTACGAGCAGTACTTC
j_call: TRBJ2-7; v_call: TRBV19; clone_size: many; d_call: TRBD1; cdr3_aa: CASSIGQGLYEQYF; cdr3_nt: TGTGCCAGTAGTATCGGACAGGGTCTCTACGAGCAGTACTTC
j_call: TRBJ2-7; v_call: TRBV29-1; clone_size: few; d_call: TRBD2; cdr3_aa: CSARTSFSYEQYF; cdr3_nt: TGCAGCGCCCGGACTAGTTTCTCCTACGAGCAGTACTTC
j_call: TRBJ1-6; v_call: TRBV27; clone_size: NA; d_call: NA; cdr3_aa: CASSPGVATNNSPLHF; cdr3_nt: TGTGCCAGCAGTCCTGGAGTCGCGACAAACAATTCACCCCTCCACTTT